A selection of T cell receptor beta chains follows, all from one sample in a study of T cells in Graves' hyperthyroidism and ophthalmopathy. TCRdb reprocessed the multiplex PCR reads with MiXCR, giving one entry per CDR3 protein. The sample records 750,000 to 900,000 distinct CDR3 sequences, 38% being singletons. Input material: blood. The receptor source for this set is a man aged 18 to 30 with Graves' hyperthyroidism. Each CDR3 is given with its conserved first and last residue. The D gene is left open where the match is weak. Size is omitted from some rows. Given values are once, few, many or a class for expanded clones.

D	V	size	J	CDR3	DNA
.	TRBV30	.	TRBJ1-5	CAWSRGIEQPQHF	TGTGCCTGGAGTCGGGGGATAGAGCAGCCCCAGCATTTT
.	TRBV6-5	few	TRBJ2-7	CASSPRAQSSYEQYF	TGTGCCAGCAGCCCTCGGGCTCAGAGCTCCTACGAGCAGTACTTC
TRBD1	TRBV2	.	TRBJ1-6	CASATGSNSPLHF	TGTGCCAGCGCGACAGGGTCGAATTCACCCCTCCACTTT
TRBD2	TRBV2	.	TRBJ2-7	CASSQSGLDAYEQYF	TGTGCCAGCAGCCAGAGCGGACTAGACGCCTACGAGCAGTACTTC
TRBD2	TRBV19	.	TRBJ2-6	CASSKAGGMSGANVLTF	TGTGCCAGTAGTAAAGCGGGAGGAATGTCAGGGGCCAACGTCCTGACTTTC
TRBD2	TRBV20-1	.	TRBJ2-7	CSAGLEISYEQYF	TGCAGTGCGGGACTAGAGATCTCCTACGAGCAGTACTTC
TRBD2	TRBV10-3	many	TRBJ2-5	CAISETGGEETQYF	TGTGCCATCAGTGAGACGGGGGGTGAAGAGACCCAGTACTTC
.	TRBV19	few	TRBJ2-5	CASKVSNGETQYF	TGTGCCAGTAAGGTCTCGAACGGCGAGACCCAGTACTTC
.	TRBV19	few	TRBJ2-7	CASSIGVGGIGSYEQYF	TGTGCCAGTAGTATCGGCGTTGGGGGGATTGGGTCCTACGAGCAGTACTTC
TRBD1	TRBV7-9	.	TRBJ1-4	CASSVTGTGREKLFF	TGTGCCAGCAGCGTTACCGGGACAGGGAGGGAAAAACTGTTTTTT
.	TRBV7-9	.	TRBJ2-5	CASSLKGVLKETQNF	TGTGCCAGCAGCTTAAAGGGGGTGTTAAAGGAGACCCAGAACTTC
.	TRBV15	.	TRBJ2-2	CAASSLANTGELFF	TGTGCCGCCAGCAGCTTGGCGAACACCGGGGAGCTGTTTTTT
.	TRBV6-5	few	TRBJ1-2	CASSYQGGTSGYTF	TGTGCCAGCAGTTACCAAGGGGGGACTAGCGGCTACACCTTC
.	TRBV2	many	TRBJ1-5	CASTDNPTTTGPPQHF	TGTGCCAGCACAGATAATCCGACCACGACGGGGCCGCCCCAGCATTTT
.	TRBV4-1	many	TRBJ2-6	CASSQGTSGANVLTF	TGCGCCAGCAGCCAAGGGACCTCTGGGGCCAACGTCCTGACTTTC
.	TRBV7-2	many	TRBJ1-5	CASSLVVTNQPQHF	TGTGCCAGCAGCTTAGTGGTTACGAATCAGCCCCAGCATTTT
.	TRBV20-1	.	TRBJ2-2	CSAPAGSGRTGELFF	TGCAGTGCCCCTGCGGGTAGCGGCCGCACCGGGGAGCTGTTTTTT
.	TRBV11-3	once	TRBJ2-5	CASSAGGGGGETQYF	TGTGCCAGCAGCGCCGGAGGGGGGGGGGGAGAGACCCAGTACTTC
.	TRBV9	few	TRBJ1-1	CASSGGPSDSMNTEAFF	TGTGCCAGCAGCGGGGGACCTTCGGACAGCATGAACACTGAAGCTTTCTTT
.	TRBV5-5	few	TRBJ1-2	CASNRDTGYGYTF	TGTGCCAGCAATCGGGACACCGGCTATGGCTACACCTTC